Detailed here is one TCR beta chain. This CDR3 spans 13 amino acids. The ends were cut back, 4 bases at V and 1 base at J, with 7 bases in the middle. Germline values: CDR1 SGHNT, CDR2 YYREEE (reference sequence). Naive CD8 cells lacked CD45RO, underwent positive selection for CCR7 and left out terminally differentiated effector memory CD45RA+ cells. These data belong to a study of shared clonotypes between healthy human individuals. The wider study: A few men and two women, aged 18 to 49, were donors.

Using immunoSEQ multiplex PCR, the repertoire was profiled, and TCRdb retains in-frame clones only, with some absent. The repertoire holds hundreds of thousands of clones, with approximately 96% as singletons. This sequence was found in a woman in her 30s in good health. This chain links TRBV5-4 with TRBJ2-3, with unresolved D. The sample was naive CD8+ T cells sorted from blood. The CDR3 sequence: CASSPHGTDTQYF. The CDR3 DNA follows: TGTGCCAGCAGCCCTCATGGCACAGATACGCAGTATTTT.